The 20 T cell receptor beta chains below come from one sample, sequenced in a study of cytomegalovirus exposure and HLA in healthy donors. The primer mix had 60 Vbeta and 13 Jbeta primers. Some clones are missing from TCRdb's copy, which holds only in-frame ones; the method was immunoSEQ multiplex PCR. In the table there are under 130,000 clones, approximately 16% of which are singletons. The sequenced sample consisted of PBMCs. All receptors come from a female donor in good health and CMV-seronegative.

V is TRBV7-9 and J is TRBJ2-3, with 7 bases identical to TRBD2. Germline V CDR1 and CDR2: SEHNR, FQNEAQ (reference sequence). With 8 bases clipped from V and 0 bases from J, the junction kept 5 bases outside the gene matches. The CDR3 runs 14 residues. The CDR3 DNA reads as TGTGCCAGCTGTAGCGGGCCTAGCACAGATACGCAGTATTTT. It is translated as CASCSGPSTDTQYF.

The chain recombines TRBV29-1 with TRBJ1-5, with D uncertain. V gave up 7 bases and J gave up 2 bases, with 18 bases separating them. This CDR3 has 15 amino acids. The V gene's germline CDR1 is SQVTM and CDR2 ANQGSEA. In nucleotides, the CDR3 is TGCAGCGAAGATTGGGCGGGAACCGGCAATCAGCCCCAGCATTTT. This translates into CSEDWAGTGNQPQHF.

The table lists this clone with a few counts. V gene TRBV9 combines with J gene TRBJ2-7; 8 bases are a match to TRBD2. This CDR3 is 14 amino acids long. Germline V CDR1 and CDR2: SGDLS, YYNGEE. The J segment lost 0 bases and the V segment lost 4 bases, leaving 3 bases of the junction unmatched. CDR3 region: CASSPTSDSYEQYF. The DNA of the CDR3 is TGTGCCAGCAGCCCGACTAGCGACTCCTACGAGCAGTACTTC.

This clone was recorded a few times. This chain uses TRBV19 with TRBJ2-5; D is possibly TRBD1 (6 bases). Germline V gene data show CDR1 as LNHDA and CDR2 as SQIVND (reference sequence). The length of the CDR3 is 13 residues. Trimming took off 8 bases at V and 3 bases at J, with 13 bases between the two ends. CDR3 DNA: TGTGCCAGTTCCGGGGACATCGAAGAGACCCAGTACTTC. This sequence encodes CASSGDIEETQYF.

In nucleotides, the CDR3 is TGCGCCAGCAGCCAAGGACGGGATCCGAGGTGGGAGCAGTACTTC. Translating it yields CASSQGRDPRWEQYF. The rearrangement links TRBV4-3 to TRBJ2-7, with D perhaps TRBD2 (5 bases). The CDR3 runs 15 residues. CDR1 is LGHNA, CDR2 YSLEER, per germline. V lost 1 base to trimming and J lost 7 bases, with 17 bases between them.

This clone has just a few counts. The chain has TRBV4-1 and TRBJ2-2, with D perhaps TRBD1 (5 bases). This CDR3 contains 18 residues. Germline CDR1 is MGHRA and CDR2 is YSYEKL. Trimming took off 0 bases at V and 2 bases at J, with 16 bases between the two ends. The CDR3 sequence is CASSQDARTGINTGELFF. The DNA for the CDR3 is TGCGCCAGCAGCCAAGACGCCCGAACAGGAATTAACACCGGGGAGCTGTTTTTT.

CDR3 sequence reads: CASSSDRVYEKLFF. The CDR3 nucleotides read TGTGCCAGCAGCTCGGACAGGGTCTATGAAAAACTGTTTTTT. The rearrangement links TRBV5-6 to TRBJ1-4, with 8 nucleotides matching TRBD1. In germline, CDR1 is SGHDT, CDR2 YYEEEE. Trimming removed 3 bases from V and 6 bases from J; junction bases left unmatched: 4. CDR3 size: 14 residues.

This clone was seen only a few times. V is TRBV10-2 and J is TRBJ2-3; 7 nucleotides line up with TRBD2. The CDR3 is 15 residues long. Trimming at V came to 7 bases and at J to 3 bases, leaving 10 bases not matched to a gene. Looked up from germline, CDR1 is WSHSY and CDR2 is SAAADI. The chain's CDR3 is CASTWPSGETDTQYF. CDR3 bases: TGCGCCAGCACCTGGCCTAGCGGAGAGACAGATACGCAGTATTTT.

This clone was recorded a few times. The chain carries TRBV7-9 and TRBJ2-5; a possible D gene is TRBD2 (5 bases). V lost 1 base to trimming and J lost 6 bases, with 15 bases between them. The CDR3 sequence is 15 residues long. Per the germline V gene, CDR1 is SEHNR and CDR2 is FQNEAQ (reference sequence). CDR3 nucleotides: TGTGCCAGCAGCTTAGGGGTCGCGGAGGCGAAGACCCAGTACTTC. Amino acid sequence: CASSLGVAEAKTQYF.

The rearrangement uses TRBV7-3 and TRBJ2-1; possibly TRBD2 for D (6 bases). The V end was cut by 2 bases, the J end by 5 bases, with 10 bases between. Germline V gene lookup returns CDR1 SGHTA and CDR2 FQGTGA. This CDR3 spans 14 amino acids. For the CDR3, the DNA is TGTGCCAGCAGCTTAGACGGGGGTCACAATGAGCAGTTCTTC. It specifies CASSLDGGHNEQFF. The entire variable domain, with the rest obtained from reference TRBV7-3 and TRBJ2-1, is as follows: GAGVSQTPSNKVTEKGKYVELRCDPISGHTALYWYRQSLGQGPEFLIYFQGTGAADDSGLPNDRFFAVRPEGSVSTLKIQRTERGDSAVYLCASSLDGGHNEQFFGPGTRLTVL.

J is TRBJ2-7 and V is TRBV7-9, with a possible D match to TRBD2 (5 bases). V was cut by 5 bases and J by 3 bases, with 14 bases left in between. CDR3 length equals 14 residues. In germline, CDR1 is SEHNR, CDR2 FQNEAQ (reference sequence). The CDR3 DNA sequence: TGTGCCAGCAGCCCGAGCGGACGAGTCTACGAGCAGTACTTC. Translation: CASSPSGRVYEQYF. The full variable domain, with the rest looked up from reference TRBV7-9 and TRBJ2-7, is DTGVSQNPRHKITKRGQNVTFRCDPISEHNRLYWYRQTLGQGPEFLTYFQNEAQLEKSRLLSDRFSAERPKGSFSTLEIQRTEQGDSAMYLCASSPSGRVYEQYFGPGTRLTVT.

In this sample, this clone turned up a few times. In DNA form, the CDR3 reads TGTGCCAGCAGCGAAACGGACAGGGGGGAAGAGACCCAGTACTTC. Amino acid sequence: CASSETDRGEETQYF. The V call is TRBV5-4, the J call TRBJ2-5; 10 bases align to TRBD1. J gave up 3 bases and V 4 bases, and 6 bases lay outside the gene matches. CDR1 is SGHNT, CDR2 YYREEE, per germline (reference sequence). The CDR3 has 15 residues. The whole variable domain, filled in from reference TRBV5-4 and TRBJ2-5, reads ETGVTQSPTHLIKTRGQQVTLRCSSQSGHNTVSWYQQALGQGPQFIFQYYREEENGRGNFPPRFSGLQFPNYSSELNVNALELDDSALYLCASSETDRGEETQYFGPGTRLLVL.

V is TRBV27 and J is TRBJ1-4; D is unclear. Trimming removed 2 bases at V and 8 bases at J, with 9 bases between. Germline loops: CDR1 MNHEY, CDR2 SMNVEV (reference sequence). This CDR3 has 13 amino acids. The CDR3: CASSLMWREKLFF. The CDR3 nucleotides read TGTGCCAGCAGTTTAATGTGGAGAGAAAAACTGTTTTTT.

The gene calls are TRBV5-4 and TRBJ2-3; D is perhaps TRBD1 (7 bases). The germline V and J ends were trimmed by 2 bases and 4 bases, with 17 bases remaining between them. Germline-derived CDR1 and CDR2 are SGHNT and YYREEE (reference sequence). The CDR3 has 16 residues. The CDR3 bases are TGTGCCAGCAGCTTAAACCGACAGGGAGGAGCAGATACGCAGTATTTT. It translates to CASSLNRQGGADTQYF.

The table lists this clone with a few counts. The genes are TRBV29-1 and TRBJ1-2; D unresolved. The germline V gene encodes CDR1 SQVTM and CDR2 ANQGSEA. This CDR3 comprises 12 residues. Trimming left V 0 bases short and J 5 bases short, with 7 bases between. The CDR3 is CSVEDEEYGYTF. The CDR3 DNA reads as TGCAGCGTTGAAGACGAGGAGTATGGCTACACCTTC.

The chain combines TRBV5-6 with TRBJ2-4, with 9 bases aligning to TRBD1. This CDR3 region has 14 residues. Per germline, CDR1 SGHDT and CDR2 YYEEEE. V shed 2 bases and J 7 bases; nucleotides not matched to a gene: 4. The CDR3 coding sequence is TGTGCCAGCAGCTTATCCGGGACAGGGAACATTCAGTACTTC. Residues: CASSLSGTGNIQYF.

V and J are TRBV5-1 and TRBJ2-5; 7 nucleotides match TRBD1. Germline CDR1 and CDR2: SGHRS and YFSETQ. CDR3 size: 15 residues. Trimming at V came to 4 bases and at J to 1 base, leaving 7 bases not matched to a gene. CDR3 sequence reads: CASSLLKGAQETQYF. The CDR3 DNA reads TGCGCCAGCAGCCTACTTAAGGGGGCCCAAGAGACCCAGTACTTC.

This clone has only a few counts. CDR3 protein: CAWSETAGSNEKLFF. In nucleotides, the CDR3 is TGTGCCTGGAGTGAAACTGCGGGGAGCAACGAAAAACTGTTTTTT. The V call is TRBV30, the J call TRBJ1-4; D is undetermined. Germline CDR1 and CDR2: GTSNPN and SVGIG (reference sequence). V lost 1 base to trimming and J lost 8 bases, with 17 bases between them. This CDR3 is 15 amino acids long.

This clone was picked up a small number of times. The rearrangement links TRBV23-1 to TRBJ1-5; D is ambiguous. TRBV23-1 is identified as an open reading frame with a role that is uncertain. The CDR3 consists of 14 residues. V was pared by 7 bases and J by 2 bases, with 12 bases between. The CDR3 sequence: CASNLETGNQPQHF. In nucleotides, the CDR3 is TGCGCCAGCAATTTAGAAACTGGCAATCAGCCCCAGCATTTT.

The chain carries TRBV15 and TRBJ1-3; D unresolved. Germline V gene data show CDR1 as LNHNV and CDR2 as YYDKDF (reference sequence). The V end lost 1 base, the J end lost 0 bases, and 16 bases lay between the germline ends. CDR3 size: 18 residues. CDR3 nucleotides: TGTGCCACCAGCAGAGTCGAGGGAGGCCTGAACTCTGGAAACACCATATATTTT. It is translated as CATSRVEGGLNSGNTIYF. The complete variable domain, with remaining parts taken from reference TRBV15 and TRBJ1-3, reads DAMVIQNPRYQVTQFGKPVTLSCSQTLNHNVMYWYQQKSSQAPKLLFHYYDKDFNNEADTPDNFQSRRPNTSFCFLDIRSPGLGDTAMYLCATSRVEGGLNSGNTIYFGEGSWLTVV.